This TCR beta chain was retrieved from a study of patients and donors after allogeneic stem cell transplantation. Trimming took 3 bases from V and 1 from J, leaving 9 bases between them. Germline CDR1 is SGDLS and CDR2 is YYNGEE. This CDR3 contains 14 residues. TCRdb independently ran MiXCR on the RT-PCR reads; one entry per CDR3 protein. The top ten hold 33% of the sample, which has some 200,000 distinct CDR3 sequences, around two fifths seen once. Sample: blood, either unsorted or a sorted T cell fraction (not recorded which). This receptor was identified in a human donor who was either an allogeneic HSCT recipient or a stem cell or donor lymphocyte infusion donor (not recorded which). It is not recorded whose cells these are; they may come from a transplant donor. The chain carries TRBV9 and TRBJ2-3, with D possibly matching TRBD2 (6 bases). CDR3 residues: CASSGSGRTDTQYF. CDR3 in DNA: TGTGCCAGCAGCGGTAGCGGCCGCACAGATACGCAGTATTTT. The whole variable domain, filled in from reference TRBV9 and TRBJ2-3, reads DSGVTQTPKHLITATGQRVTLRCSPRSGDLSVYWYQQSLDQGLQFLIQYYNGEERAKGNILERFSAQQFPDLHSELNLSSLELGDSALYFCASSGSGRTDTQYFGPGTRLTVL.